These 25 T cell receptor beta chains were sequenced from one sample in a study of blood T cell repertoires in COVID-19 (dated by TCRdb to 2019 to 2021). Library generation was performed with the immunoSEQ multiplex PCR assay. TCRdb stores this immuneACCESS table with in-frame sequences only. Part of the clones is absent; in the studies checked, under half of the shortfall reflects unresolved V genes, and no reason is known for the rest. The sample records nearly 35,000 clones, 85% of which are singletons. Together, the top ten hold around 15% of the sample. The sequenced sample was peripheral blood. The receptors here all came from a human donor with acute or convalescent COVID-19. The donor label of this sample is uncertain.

The chain's CDR3 is CAWSVGTSASDTQYF. The CDR3 nucleotides are TGTGCCTGGAGTGTCGGGACTAGCGCATCAGATACGCAGTATTTT. The chain has TRBV30 and TRBJ2-3, with TRBD2 matching 10 bases. The ends lost 0 bases at V and 4 bases at J; junction bases unmatched: 4. Germline V gives CDR1 GTSNPN, CDR2 SVGIG (reference sequence). There are 15 residues in the CDR3.

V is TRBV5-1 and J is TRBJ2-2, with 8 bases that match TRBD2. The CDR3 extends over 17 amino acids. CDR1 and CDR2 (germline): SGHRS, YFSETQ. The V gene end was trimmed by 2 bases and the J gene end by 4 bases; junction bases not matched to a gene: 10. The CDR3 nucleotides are TGCGCCAGCAGCTTCCCGGCCCCGGGGGGGGTCACCGGGGAGCTGTTTTTT. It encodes CASSFPAPGGVTGELFF.

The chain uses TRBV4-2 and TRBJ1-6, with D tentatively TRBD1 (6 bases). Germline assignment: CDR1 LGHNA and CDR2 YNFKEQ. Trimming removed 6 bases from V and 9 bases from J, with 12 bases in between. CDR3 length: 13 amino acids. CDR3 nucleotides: TGTGCCAGCAGAGACAGGCGGTTTTCACCCCTCCACTTT. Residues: CASRDRRFSPLHF.

DNA for the CDR3: TGTGCCAGCTCACCCCCCCAGCGGGGGGAATACGAGCAGTACTTC. Translated, it gives CASSPPQRGEYEQYF. The rearrangement uses TRBV18 and TRBJ2-7, with 9 bases that match TRBD2. Per germline, CDR1 KGHSH and CDR2 LQKENI. V was pared by 3 bases and J by 4 bases, with 7 bases of the junction left unmatched. The CDR3 sequence is 15 residues long.

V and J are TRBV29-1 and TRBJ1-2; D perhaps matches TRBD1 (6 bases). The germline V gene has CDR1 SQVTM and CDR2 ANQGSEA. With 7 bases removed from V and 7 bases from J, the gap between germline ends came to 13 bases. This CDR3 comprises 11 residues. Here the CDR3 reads CSAGGQRGYTF. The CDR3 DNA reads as TGCAGCGCCGGGGGGCAGCGTGGCTACACCTTC.

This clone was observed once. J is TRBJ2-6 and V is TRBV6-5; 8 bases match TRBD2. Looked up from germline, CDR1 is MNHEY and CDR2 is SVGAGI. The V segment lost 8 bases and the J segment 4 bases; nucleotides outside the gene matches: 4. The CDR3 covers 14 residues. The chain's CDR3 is CASREGSGANVLTF. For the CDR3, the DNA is TGTGCCAGCCGGGAGGGAAGCGGGGCCAACGTCCTGACTTTC.

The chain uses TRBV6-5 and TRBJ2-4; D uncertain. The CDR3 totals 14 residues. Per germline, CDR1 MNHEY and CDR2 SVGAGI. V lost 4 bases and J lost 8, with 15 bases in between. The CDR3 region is CASSFEITSDIQYF. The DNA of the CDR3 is TGTGCCAGCAGTTTCGAGATAACCTCGGACATTCAGTACTTC.

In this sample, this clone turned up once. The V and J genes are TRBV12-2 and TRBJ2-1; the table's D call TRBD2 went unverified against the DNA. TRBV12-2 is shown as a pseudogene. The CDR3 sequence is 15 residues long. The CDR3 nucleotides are TGTGCAAGTCGCCCCGGACTAGCGGGAGAGAGTGAGCAGTTCTTC. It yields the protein CASRPGLAGESEQFF.

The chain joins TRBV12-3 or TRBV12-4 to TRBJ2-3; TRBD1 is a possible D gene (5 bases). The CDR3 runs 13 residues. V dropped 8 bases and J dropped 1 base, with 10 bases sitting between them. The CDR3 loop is CASQGHGTDTQYF. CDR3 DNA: TGTGCCAGCCAGGGTCACGGCACAGATACGCAGTATTTT.

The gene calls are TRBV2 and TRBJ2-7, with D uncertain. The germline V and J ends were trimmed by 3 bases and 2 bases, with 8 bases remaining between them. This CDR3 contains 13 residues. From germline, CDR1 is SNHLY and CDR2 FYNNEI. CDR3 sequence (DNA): TGTGCCAGCAGTGACTACGATACCTACGAGCAGTACTTC. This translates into CASSDYDTYEQYF.

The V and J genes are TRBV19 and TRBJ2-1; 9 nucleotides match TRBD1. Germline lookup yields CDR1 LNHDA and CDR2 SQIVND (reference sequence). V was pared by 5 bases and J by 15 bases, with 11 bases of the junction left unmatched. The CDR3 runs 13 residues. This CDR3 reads CASSVTGGSFLFF. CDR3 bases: TGTGCCAGTAGTGTGACAGGGGGAAGCTTTTTGTTCTTC.

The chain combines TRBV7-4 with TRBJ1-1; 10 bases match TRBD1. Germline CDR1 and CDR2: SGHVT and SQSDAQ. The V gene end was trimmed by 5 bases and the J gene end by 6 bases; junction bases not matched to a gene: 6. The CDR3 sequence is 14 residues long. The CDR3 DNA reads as TGTGCCAGCAGCGCCTACGACAGGGGGCCTGAAGCTTTCTTT. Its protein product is CASSAYDRGPEAFF. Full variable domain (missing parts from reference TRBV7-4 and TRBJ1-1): GAGVSQSPRYKVAKRGRDVALRCDSISGHVTLYWYRQTLGQGSEVLTYSQSDAQRDKSGRPSGRFSAERPERSVSTLKIQRTEQGDSAVYLCASSAYDRGPEAFFGQGTRLTVV.

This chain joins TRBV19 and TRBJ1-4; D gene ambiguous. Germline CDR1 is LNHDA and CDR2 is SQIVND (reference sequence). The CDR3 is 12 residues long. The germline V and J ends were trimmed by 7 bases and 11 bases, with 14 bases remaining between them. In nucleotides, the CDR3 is TGTGCCAGTACCCCTCGAGGAGGGAAACTGTTTTTT. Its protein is CASTPRGGKLFF.

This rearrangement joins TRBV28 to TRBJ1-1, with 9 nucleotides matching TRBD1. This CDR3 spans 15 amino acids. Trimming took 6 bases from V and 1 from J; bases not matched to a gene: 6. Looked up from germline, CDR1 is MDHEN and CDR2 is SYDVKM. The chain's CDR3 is CASRYDRGANTEAFF. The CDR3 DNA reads TGTGCCAGCAGATACGACAGGGGGGCGAACACTGAAGCTTTCTTT.

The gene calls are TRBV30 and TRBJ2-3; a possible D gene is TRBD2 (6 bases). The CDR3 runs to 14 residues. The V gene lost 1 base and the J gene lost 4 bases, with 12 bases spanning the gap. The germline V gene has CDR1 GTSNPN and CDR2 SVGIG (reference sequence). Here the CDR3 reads CAWSGKAGADTQYF. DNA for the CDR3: TGTGCCTGGAGTGGAAAAGCGGGCGCAGATACGCAGTATTTT.

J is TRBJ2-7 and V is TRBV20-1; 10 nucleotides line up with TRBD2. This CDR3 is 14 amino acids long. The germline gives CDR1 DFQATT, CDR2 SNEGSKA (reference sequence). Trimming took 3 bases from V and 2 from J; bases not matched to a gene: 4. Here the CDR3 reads CSASILAGTYEQYF. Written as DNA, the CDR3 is TGCAGTGCTAGTATACTAGCGGGGACCTACGAGCAGTACTTC.

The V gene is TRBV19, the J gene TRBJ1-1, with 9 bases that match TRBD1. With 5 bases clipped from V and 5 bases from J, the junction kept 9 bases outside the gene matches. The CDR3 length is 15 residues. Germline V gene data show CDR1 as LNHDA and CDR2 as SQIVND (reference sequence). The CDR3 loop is CASSGTGGAGTEAFF. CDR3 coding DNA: TGTGCCAGTAGTGGTACAGGGGGCGCGGGAACTGAAGCTTTCTTT.

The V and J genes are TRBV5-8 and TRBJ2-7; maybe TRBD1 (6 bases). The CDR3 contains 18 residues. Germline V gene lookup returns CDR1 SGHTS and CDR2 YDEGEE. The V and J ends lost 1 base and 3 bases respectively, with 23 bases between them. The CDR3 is CASSLWVGAGAQGYEQYF. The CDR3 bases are TGTGCCAGCAGCTTGTGGGTTGGGGCAGGGGCGCAAGGCTACGAGCAGTACTTC.

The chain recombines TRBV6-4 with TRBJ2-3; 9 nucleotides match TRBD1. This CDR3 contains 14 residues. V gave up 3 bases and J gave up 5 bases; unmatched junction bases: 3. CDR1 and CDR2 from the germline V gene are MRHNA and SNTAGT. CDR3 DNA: TGTGCCAGCAGTGAAACAGGGGGCGTAGATACGCAGTATTTT. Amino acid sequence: CASSETGGVDTQYF.

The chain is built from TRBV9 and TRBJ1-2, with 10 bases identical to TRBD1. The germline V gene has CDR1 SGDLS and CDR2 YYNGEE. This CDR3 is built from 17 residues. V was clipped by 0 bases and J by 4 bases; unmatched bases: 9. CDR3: CASSVGGTGVQPYGYTF. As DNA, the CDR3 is TGTGCCAGCAGCGTAGGAGGGACAGGGGTCCAACCCTATGGCTACACCTTC.

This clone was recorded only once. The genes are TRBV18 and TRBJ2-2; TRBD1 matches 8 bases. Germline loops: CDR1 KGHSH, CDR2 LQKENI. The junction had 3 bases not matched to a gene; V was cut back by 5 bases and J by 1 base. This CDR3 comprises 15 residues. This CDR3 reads CASSEGTGNTGELFF. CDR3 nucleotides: TGTGCCAGCTCAGAGGGGACAGGGAACACCGGGGAGCTGTTTTTT.

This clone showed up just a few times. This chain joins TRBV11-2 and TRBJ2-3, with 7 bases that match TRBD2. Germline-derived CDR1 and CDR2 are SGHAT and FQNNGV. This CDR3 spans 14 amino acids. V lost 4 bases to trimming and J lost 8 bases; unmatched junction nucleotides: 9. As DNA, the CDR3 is TGTGCCAGCAGCTCGGGAGGCCATATGGGTACGCAGTATTTT. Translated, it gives CASSSGGHMGTQYF.

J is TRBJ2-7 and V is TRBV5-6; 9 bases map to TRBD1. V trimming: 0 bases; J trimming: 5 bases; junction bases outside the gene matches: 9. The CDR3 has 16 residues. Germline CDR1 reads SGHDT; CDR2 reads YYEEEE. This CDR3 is CASSLAGAGTGNEQYF. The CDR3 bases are TGTGCCAGCAGCTTGGCCGGGGCCGGGACAGGGAACGAGCAGTACTTC. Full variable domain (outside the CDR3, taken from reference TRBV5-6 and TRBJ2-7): DAGVTQSPTHLIKTRGQQVTLRCSPKSGHDTVSWYQQALGQGPQFIFQYYEEEERQRGNFPDRFSGHQFPNYSSELNVNALLLGDSALYLCASSLAGAGTGNEQYFGPGTRLTVT.

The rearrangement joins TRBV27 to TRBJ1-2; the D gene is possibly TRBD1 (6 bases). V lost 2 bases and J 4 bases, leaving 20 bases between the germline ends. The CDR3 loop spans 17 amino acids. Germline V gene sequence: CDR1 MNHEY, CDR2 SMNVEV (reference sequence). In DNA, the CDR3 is TGTGCCAGCAGTTTAAGGGGGTCGAGAGTCTTGGGCTATGGCTACACCTTC. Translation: CASSLRGSRVLGYGYTF.

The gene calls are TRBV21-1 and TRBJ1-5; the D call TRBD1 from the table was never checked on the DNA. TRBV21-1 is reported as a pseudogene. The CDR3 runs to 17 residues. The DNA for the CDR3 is TGTGCCAGCAGCAAAGTACCTGGGACAGAAAGCAATCAGCCCCAGCATTTT. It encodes CASSKVPGTESNQPQHF.